These 29 T cell receptor beta chains were sequenced from one sample in a study of blood T cells in healthy people across ages. A second roughly 6 to 11 cycle PCR used barcoded and J-beta primers. TCRdb itself ran the 5' RACE reads through MiXCR, one entry per CDR3 protein. The sample consists of some 1.4 million distinct CDR3 sequences, 40% to 50% of them appearing once. Sequencing used blood. All receptors derive from a young woman in good health.

In this sample, this clonotype turned up a few times. The genes are TRBV20-1 and TRBJ2-4, with 7 positions matching TRBD2. The J call may be wrong; the DNA end is better matched by TRBJ2-7. Germline assignment: CDR1 DFQATT and CDR2 SNEGSKA (reference sequence). The CDR3 totals 17 residues. The CDR3 nucleotides read TGCAGTGCTAGTCCCAGGACCCGGACTAGTCTTGGCTACGAGCAGTACTTC. Encoded protein: CSASPRTRTSLGYEQYF.

There are a few counts of this clonotype. This chain joins TRBV2 and TRBJ1-5; no definite D call. The CDR3 consists of 15 residues. V was trimmed by 6 bases and J by 2 bases, leaving 14 bases between them. Germline-derived CDR1 and CDR2 are SNHLY and FYNNEI. The CDR3 reads CASSSDSIGNQPQHF. The CDR3 DNA reads as TGTGCCAGCAGCTCGGACTCCATTGGCAATCAGCCCCAGCATTTT.

This clonotype was picked up a small number of times. The chain couples TRBV6-6 to TRBJ1-5, with D unresolved. Germline loops: CDR1 MNHNY, CDR2 SVGAGI (reference sequence). The CDR3 length is 13 residues. Trimming cost V 0 bases and J 7 bases, with 7 bases left between them. CDR3 nucleotides: TGTGCCAGCAGTTACTCCGGGGAACAGCCCCAGCATTTT. Residues: CASSYSGEQPQHF.

The V gene is TRBV7-2, the J gene TRBJ1-5, with 7 positions matching TRBD1. Per germline, CDR1 SGHTA and CDR2 FQGNSA. V shed 4 bases and J 0 bases; nucleotides not matched to a gene: 3. This CDR3 spans 15 amino acids. CDR3: CASSSRTGSNQPQHF. In nucleotides, the CDR3 is TGTGCCAGCAGCTCCCGGACAGGTAGCAATCAGCCCCAGCATTTT.

This clonotype was observed a handful of times. The V and J genes are TRBV6-2 or TRBV6-3 and TRBJ2-3; 8 bases agree with TRBD2. The J segment lost 4 bases and the V segment lost 6 bases, leaving 6 bases of the junction unmatched. The CDR3 is 14 amino acids. The germline gives CDR1 MNHEY, CDR2 SVGEGT. This CDR3 is CASRRGLEADTQYF. The CDR3 bases are TGTGCCAGCAGACGGGGACTAGAAGCAGATACGCAGTATTTT.

The rearrangement uses TRBV3-1 and TRBJ2-1, with 7 bases matching TRBD1. Trimming took 4 bases from V and 8 from J; bases not matched to a gene: 11. The CDR3 loop spans 15 amino acids. Germline values: CDR1 LGHDT, CDR2 YNNKEL (reference sequence). Written as DNA, the CDR3 is TGTGCCAGCAGCCCACAATGGACAGGAGGCTATGAGCAGTTCTTC. Its protein product is CASSPQWTGGYEQFF.

This clonotype was detected a few times. This chain connects TRBV7-2 to TRBJ2-3; D gene unclear. Germline V gene lookup returns CDR1 SGHTA and CDR2 FQGNSA. The length of the CDR3 is 13 residues. V gave up 4 bases and J gave up 6 bases, with 11 bases separating them. CDR3 nucleotides: TGTGCCAGCAGCTCCGGAAGAATGGATACGCAGTATTTT. The encoded protein is CASSSGRMDTQYF.

As for this clonotype: The junction and the germline gene differ at one end; a read error may be behind it. The chain is built from TRBV2 and TRBJ2-3; maybe TRBD2 (6 bases). The CDR3 loop spans 15 amino acids. The germline V gene encodes CDR1 SNHLY and CDR2 FYNNEI. The CDR3 is CASLGLPTSTDMQYF. The CDR3 nucleotides are TGTGCCAGCCTGGGACTCCCAACCTCCACAGATATGCAGTATTTT. Drawing the rest from reference TRBV2 and TRBJ2-3, the complete variable domain is EPEVTQTPSHQVTQMGQEVILRCVPISNHLYFYWYRQILGQKVEFLVSFYNNEISEKSEIFDDQFSVERPDGSNFTLKIRSTKLEDSAMYFCASLGLPTSTDMQYFGPGTRLTVL.

This clonotype has more than one count but fewer than ten. The chain joins TRBV29-1 to TRBJ1-2, with 8 bases lining up with TRBD1. This CDR3 spans 12 amino acids. Looked up from germline, CDR1 is SQVTM and CDR2 is ANQGSEA. Trimming took 1 base from V and 8 from J; bases not matched to a gene: 3. The CDR3 coding sequence is TGCAGCGTTGAAGTCAGGGGGCACGGCTACACCTTC. Translation: CSVEVRGHGYTF.

This clonotype came up a few times. The CDR3 loop reads CASSLTGSALSEQYF. DNA for the CDR3: TGCGCCAGCAGCTTGACCGGGAGCGCCCTCTCCGAGCAGTACTTC. The V and J genes are TRBV5-1 and TRBJ2-7, with a weak D call TRBD2 (6 bases). There are 15 residues in the CDR3. Germline V gene data show CDR1 as SGHRS and CDR2 as YFSETQ. The ends were cut back, 1 base at V and 6 bases at J, with 17 bases in the middle.

This clonotype was detected only a few times. The chain carries TRBV6-1 and TRBJ1-5; TRBD1 aligns across 8 bases. This CDR3 is built from 12 residues. Per germline, CDR1 MNHNS and CDR2 SASEGT. The CDR3 DNA follows: TGTGCGGGCCGGCAGGGGGCTCAGCCCCAGCATTTT. This encodes CAGRQGAQPQHF.

The chain joins TRBV6-1 to TRBJ1-2; no clear D gene. The CDR3 consists of 15 residues. Germline CDR1 reads MNHNS; CDR2 reads SASEGT. V lost 7 bases to trimming and J lost 2 bases, with 17 bases between them. CDR3 coding DNA: TGTGCCAGCACTTGGGTAGGATCTCCCAACTATGGCTACACCTTC. Amino acids: CASTWVGSPNYGYTF.

The table lists this clonotype with a count of one. The chain combines TRBV10-3 with TRBJ1-1; tentatively, D is TRBD1 (5 bases). This CDR3 is built from 14 residues. Germline-derived CDR1 and CDR2 are ENHRY and SYGVKD. Trimming cost V 3 bases and J 7 bases, with 15 bases left between them. CDR3 residues: CAISDHRGGFEAFF. The CDR3 DNA is TGTGCCATCAGTGACCACCGGGGGGGTTTTGAAGCTTTCTTT.

The rearrangement joins TRBV11-2 to TRBJ2-6, with 10 bases matching TRBD1. The CDR3 totals 20 residues. J was trimmed by 0 bases and V by 5 bases; bases with no gene match: 13. The V gene's germline CDR1 is SGHAT and CDR2 FQNNGV. CDR3 DNA sequence: TGTGCCAGCAGCCCTCGGGACAGGGGTCCCCCTCTCTCTGGGGCCAACGTCCTGACTTTC. This sequence encodes CASSPRDRGPPLSGANVLTF.

The V gene is TRBV11-2, the J gene TRBJ2-4; D unclear. The germline V gene encodes CDR1 SGHAT and CDR2 FQNNGV. Trimming cost V 1 base and J 7 bases, with 5 bases left between them. This CDR3 spans 12 amino acids. CDR3 bases: TGTGCCAGCAGCTTAGTCGATAACATTCAGTACTTC. Residues: CASSLVDNIQYF.

The rearrangement links TRBV25-1 to TRBJ1-4; 9 bases align to TRBD1. The CDR3 runs to 17 residues. V shed 6 bases, J shed 8 bases, and the junction held 16 bases outside the gene matches. Germline CDR1 is MGHDK and CDR2 is SYGVNS. CDR3 in amino acids: CASRDRDRVTTEEKLFF. The CDR3 coding sequence is TGTGCCAGCAGGGACCGGGACAGGGTTACGACCGAGGAAAAACTGTTTTTT.

This chain uses TRBV10-3 with TRBJ1-2; no definite D call. With 0 bases removed from V and 4 bases from J, the gap between germline ends came to 9 bases. CDR3 length equals 14 residues. The germline V gene encodes CDR1 ENHRY and CDR2 SYGVKD. CDR3 protein: CAISESRETYGYTF. CDR3 DNA sequence: TGTGCCATCAGTGAGTCAAGGGAAACCTATGGCTACACCTTC.

This chain uses TRBV10-3 with TRBJ1-1; D might be TRBD1 (6 bases). The CDR3 contains 15 residues. V was clipped by 6 bases and J by 1 base, with 15 bases between them. Germline CDR1 and CDR2: ENHRY and SYGVKD. The CDR3 nucleotides read TGTGCCATCAGCCCGGCAGGGGTGGCGAACACTGAAGCTTTCTTT. Translated, it gives CAISPAGVANTEAFF.

The rearrangement uses TRBV5-1 and TRBJ2-5; TRBD1 matches at 8 bases. V was clipped by 5 bases and J by 3 bases; unmatched bases: 3. The CDR3 contains 13 residues. Germline V gene sequence: CDR1 SGHRS, CDR2 YFSETQ. The CDR3 region has the DNA TGCGCCAGCAGATCGGGACAGGAAGAGACCCAGTACTTC. Residues: CASRSGQEETQYF.

V gene TRBV6-5 combines with J gene TRBJ1-6, with D hard to call. The CDR3 is 18 amino acids. V dropped 0 bases and J dropped 0 bases, with 12 bases sitting between them. Germline V gene lookup returns CDR1 MNHEY and CDR2 SVGAGI. CDR3 loop: CASSYSGRPSSYNSPLHF. CDR3 coding DNA: TGTGCCAGCAGTTACTCCGGCCGGCCTAGCTCCTATAATTCACCCCTCCACTTT.

The chain recombines TRBV20-1 with TRBJ1-3; D ambiguous. V was cut by 2 bases and J by 0 bases, with 14 bases left in between. From germline, CDR1 is DFQATT and CDR2 SNEGSKA (reference sequence). CDR3 length: 16 amino acids. CDR3 loop: CSARRLTFDSGNTIYF. In DNA, the CDR3 is TGCAGTGCTAGAAGGCTTACATTTGACTCTGGAAACACCATATATTTT.

The rearrangement joins TRBV7-2 to TRBJ2-7; no clear D. The CDR3 consists of 13 residues. Trimming cost V 8 bases and J 2 bases, with 13 bases left between them. Germline CDR1 reads SGHTA; CDR2 reads FQGNSA. The CDR3 loop is CASASRGAYEQYF. CDR3 DNA sequence: TGTGCCAGCGCTTCTAGAGGTGCCTACGAGCAGTACTTC.

J is TRBJ2-3 and V is TRBV4-1; 9 bases line up with TRBD1. Germline V CDR1 and CDR2: MGHRA, YSYEKL. The CDR3 totals 16 residues. Germline trimming cut 5 bases from V and 1 base from J; bases unmatched to any gene: 7. CDR3 coding DNA: TGCGCCAGCAGCGGGGACCGGGACAGGGGCACAGATACGCAGTATTTT. Protein sequence: CASSGDRDRGTDTQYF.

This clonotype was picked up a small number of times. This chain connects TRBV24-1 to TRBJ2-7; the D gene is possibly TRBD1 (5 bases). The CDR3 spans 14 residues. Looked up from germline, CDR1 is KGHDR and CDR2 is SFDVKD. V was clipped by 3 bases and J by 5 bases, with 13 bases between them. The CDR3 DNA follows: TGTGCCACCAGTGATCCGCAGGGCGGAGACGAGCAGTACTTC. It codes for CATSDPQGGDEQYF.

The chain has TRBV10-3 and TRBJ2-1; 11 bases map to TRBD2. CDR3 length: 13 amino acids. Germline V gives CDR1 ENHRY, CDR2 SYGVKD. After removal of 8 bases from V and 10 bases from J, the junction contained 7 bases not matched to a gene. Written as DNA, the CDR3 is TGTGCCATCGGGCCGGGACTAGCGGCGGAGCAGTTCTTC. It specifies CAIGPGLAAEQFF.

The J gene is TRBJ1-6, the V gene TRBV19; D is unclear. This CDR3 is built from 17 residues. The germline CDR1 and CDR2 sequences are LNHDA and SQIVND (reference sequence). Deletions cut 6 bases from V and 0 bases from J, with 15 bases between. In DNA form, the CDR3 reads TGTGCCAGTAGCCTTTCTGAGGCGAGCTCCTATAATTCACCCCTCCACTTT. Translated, it gives CASSLSEASSYNSPLHF.

The V call is TRBV24-1, the J call TRBJ2-3, with TRBD2 matching 14 bases. Trimming took 4 bases from V and 4 from J; bases not matched to a gene: 6. The CDR3 extends over 17 amino acids. Germline lookup yields CDR1 KGHDR and CDR2 SFDVKD. The CDR3 nucleotides are TGTGCCACCAGTGACCCCGGACTAGCGGGGGGTTCAGATACGCAGTATTTT. This codes for CATSDPGLAGGSDTQYF.

V gene TRBV6-5 combines with J gene TRBJ2-1; the D is unclear. The J call may be incorrect, as the DNA end agrees better with TRBJ2-7. CDR3 size: 14 residues. Germline V lookup: CDR1 MNHEY, CDR2 SVGAGI. Here the CDR3 reads CASSYGYSYNEQYF. The CDR3 nucleotides are TGTGCCAGCAGTTATGGGTACTCCTACAATGAGCAGTACTTC.

This chain links TRBV6-5 with TRBJ2-5, with D maybe TRBD2 (5 bases). Germline V CDR1 and CDR2: MNHEY, SVGAGI. The CDR3 length is 18 residues. Trimming left V 0 bases short and J 3 bases short, with 20 bases between. The CDR3 DNA reads as TGTGCCAGCAGTTACTCGAGCAGCGGAGTGGGCCGCAAAGAGACCCAGTACTTC. This sequence encodes CASSYSSSGVGRKETQYF.